The clone carrying this T cell receptor (beta chain) is termed medium-sized. Its specificity is unknown. Sequence at one end of the junction differs from germline and may be a read error. Naive CD4+ cells had CD25+ Tregs removed. One entry per CDR3 protein, called by TCRdb with MiXCR from the multiplex PCR reads. In the table there are around 2,600 distinct CDR3 sequences, about 4.4% of which are singletons. Study results and caveats: In terms of TCR gene usage, tumor memory CD4+ T cells clustered together with blood and lymph node memory CD4+ cells, as well as with lymph node naive CD4+ cells. Greatest tumor Treg TCR overlap was with tumor naive CD4+ cells.

The sequenced sample consisted of naive CD4+ T cells sorted from blood. Documented subset: naive CD4+ T cells, CD4+CD45RA+CD25-. The receptor comes from a female donor with breast cancer.

Written as DNA, the CDR3 is TGTGCCAGCAGCTCCCCTCCTCGGGACTCTTACTTC. Translating it yields CASSSPPRDSYF. The chain combines TRBV12-3 or TRBV12-4 with TRBJ1-2, with D perhaps TRBD1 (5 bases). The CDR3 is made up of 12 amino acids.